These 24 T cell receptor beta chains came from one sample sequenced in a study of regulatory T cells in long-lasting Graves disease. HTBI primers from iRepertoire and Arm-PCR of CDR3 regions yielded the TCR beta libraries. TCRdb used MiXCR to reprocess the multiplex PCR reads, holding one entry per CDR3 protein. The sample holds 300,000 to 400,000 distinct CDR3 sequences, roughly a sixth seen once. The time point: newly diagnosed GD, antithyroid drugs for less than 3 months. TCR sequences were obtained from RNA taken from PBMCs. The sample consisted of peripheral blood mononuclear cells (PBMCs), taken at new diagnosis, from a patient treated with antithyroid drugs. The receptors shown here come from a female donor with Graves disease.

Of note for this clonotype: This clone may be a read error of a much larger clone one base away. As the CDR3 is not closed by the conserved phenylalanine or tryptophan, this likely results from a read error. This chain connects TRBV28 to TRBJ2-7, with 7 nucleotides matching TRBD1. With V trimmed by 6 bases and J by 2 bases, 4 bases remained unmatched. The CDR3 spans 13 residues. CDR1 and CDR2 (germline): MDHEN, SYDVKM. CDR3 loop: CASRTGTTYEQYL. CDR3 nucleotide sequence: TGTGCCAGCAGGACAGGGACCACCTACGAGCAGTACCTC.

This chain joins TRBV6-1 and TRBJ1-5; D gene uncertain. From germline, CDR1 is MNHNS and CDR2 SASEGT. The CDR3 consists of 13 residues. Trimming removed 7 bases from V and 6 bases from J, with 13 bases in between. In DNA, the CDR3 is TGTGCCAGCACTAGAGATTGGGGTCAGCCCCAGCATTTT. Protein product: CASTRDWGQPQHF.

This clonotype was counted ten times or more. The chain recombines TRBV6-5 with TRBJ1-1; D is perhaps TRBD1 (6 bases). Germline CDR1 is MNHEY and CDR2 is SVGAGI. V shed 2 bases and J shed 1 base, with 14 bases lying between them. This CDR3 contains 16 residues. The CDR3 spells CASSYLLTGPNTEAFF. CDR3 coding DNA: TGTGCCAGCAGTTACCTCCTGACAGGCCCGAACACTGAAGCTTTCTTT.

This clonotype showed up just a few times. V gene TRBV11-3 combines with J gene TRBJ2-3; tentatively, D is TRBD1 (5 bases). V was cut by 2 bases and J by 3 bases, with 15 bases left in between. Germline V gene sequence: CDR1 SGHNT, CDR2 YENEEA. The CDR3 totals 16 residues. CDR3 sequence reads: CASSLINVQATDTQYF. The CDR3 DNA sequence: TGTGCCAGCAGCTTAATCAACGTACAGGCGACAGATACGCAGTATTTT.

The CDR3 nucleotides are TGTGCCAGCAGCGCGAGGGACTGGTTTTCACCCCTCCACTTT. Translating it yields CASSARDWFSPLHF. V and J are TRBV5-6 and TRBJ1-6, with a possible D match to TRBD1 (5 bases). The CDR3 extends over 14 amino acids. Germline CDR1 SGHDT, CDR2 YYEEEE. Trimming took off 4 bases at V and 9 bases at J, with 14 bases between the two ends.

Ten or more counts support this clonotype. The rearrangement uses TRBV12-5 and TRBJ2-3, with a weak D call TRBD1 (5 bases). Per the germline V gene, CDR1 is LGHNT and CDR2 is FRNRAP. The CDR3 spans 15 residues. V lost 0 bases, J lost 4 bases, and 11 bases lay in between. Here the CDR3 reads CASGLVRAGADTQYF. The DNA of the CDR3 is TGTGCTAGTGGTTTGGTCAGGGCAGGAGCAGATACGCAGTATTTT. The entire variable domain, with the rest obtained from reference TRBV12-5 and TRBJ2-3, is as follows: DARVTQTPRHKVTEMGQEVTMRCQPILGHNTVFWYRQTMMQGLELLAYFRNRAPLDDSGMPKDRFSAEMPDATLATLKIQPSEPRDSAVYFCASGLVRAGADTQYFGPGTRLTVL.

This clonotype was seen ten or more times. V and J are TRBV20-1 and TRBJ2-7, with a weak D call TRBD1 (6 bases). Germline V gene lookup returns CDR1 DFQATT and CDR2 SNEGSKA (reference sequence). The CDR3 is 14 residues long. V was trimmed by 0 bases and J by 5 bases, leaving 14 bases between them. The CDR3 loop reads CSARDGQGLDEQYF. The CDR3 nucleotides read TGCAGTGCTAGAGATGGGCAGGGGTTAGACGAGCAGTACTTC.

Many counts were recorded for this clonotype. J is TRBJ1-2 and V is TRBV12-3 or TRBV12-4; a weak D match, TRBD1 (6 bases). V gave up 8 bases and J gave up 3 bases, with 13 bases separating them. The length of the CDR3 is 13 residues. The CDR3 reads CASRGGSYYGYTF. The CDR3, as DNA: TGTGCCAGCCGAGGGGGGAGTTACTATGGCTACACCTTC.

This clonotype has at least ten counts. This rearrangement joins TRBV4-3 to TRBJ1-4; D is uncertain. Trimming cost V 4 bases and J 7 bases, with 7 bases left between them. In germline, CDR1 is LGHNA, CDR2 YSLEER. The CDR3 is 12 amino acids. CDR3 region: CASSRSSEKLFF. The CDR3 DNA follows: TGCGCCAGCAGCCGCAGTAGTGAAAAACTGTTTTTT.

The sample holds many counts of this clonotype. The J gene is TRBJ2-3, the V gene TRBV5-4; 7 bases fit TRBD1. This CDR3 has 14 residues. Germline V gives CDR1 SGHNT, CDR2 YYREEE (reference sequence). The J segment lost 2 bases and the V segment lost 5 bases, leaving 5 bases of the junction unmatched. CDR3 region: CASRKGQDTDTQYF. For the CDR3, the DNA is TGTGCCAGCAGGAAAGGACAGGACACAGATACGCAGTATTTT.

The chain couples TRBV5-1 to TRBJ2-5; TRBD1 might be the D (6 bases). The CDR3 has 15 amino acids. V dropped 3 bases and J dropped 5 bases, with 17 bases sitting between them. Germline V CDR1 and CDR2: SGHRS, YFSETQ. In DNA, the CDR3 is TGCGCCAGCAGCTCACTACAGGGTTGGATTGAGACCCAGTACTTC. It is translated as CASSSLQGWIETQYF.

This clonotype was seen many times. CDR3 DNA: TGTGCCTGGAGAACAACAGGGGCTACTGAAGCTTTCTTT. This sequence encodes CAWRTTGATEAFF. The chain is built from TRBV30 and TRBJ1-1; 7 bases map to TRBD1. Germline loops: CDR1 GTSNPN, CDR2 SVGIG (reference sequence). Trimming removed 3 bases from V and 5 bases from J; junction bases left unmatched: 6. The CDR3 length is 13 residues. The complete variable domain, with remaining parts taken from reference TRBV30 and TRBJ1-1, reads SQTIHQWPATLVQPVGSPLSLECTVEGTSNPNLYWYRQAAGRGLQLLFYSVGIGQISSEVPQNLSASRPQDRQFILSSKKLLLSDSGFYLCAWRTTGATEAFFGQGTRLTVV.

The V and J genes are TRBV5-1 and TRBJ2-3; TRBD1 or TRBD2 may be the D gene (6 bases each). Germline V gene data show CDR1 as SGHRS and CDR2 as YFSETQ. V was shortened by 1 base and J by 15 bases, with 18 bases between the two germline ends. This CDR3 has 13 amino acids. The CDR3 DNA is TGCGCCAGCAGCTTGCAGTGGCAGGGGACTGTCTATTTT. It codes for CASSLQWQGTVYF.

V is TRBV20-1 and J is TRBJ2-3, with 15 bases matching TRBD2. The J call may be in error: the DNA end matches TRBJ2-5 better. Germline V gene sequence: CDR1 DFQATT, CDR2 SNEGSKA (reference sequence). This CDR3 contains 16 residues. CDR3 region: CSAQSGLAGGGETQYF. CDR3 in DNA: TGCAGTGCTCAGAGCGGACTAGCGGGAGGGGGAGAGACCCAGTACTTC.

This clonotype has a handful of counts. V usage is TRBV10-3 and J usage is TRBJ2-5; the D gene could be TRBD1 or TRBD2 (6 bases each). The V gene's germline CDR1 is ENHRY and CDR2 SYGVKD. V dropped 10 bases and J dropped 5 bases, with 35 bases sitting between them. The CDR3 loop spans 19 amino acids. As DNA, the CDR3 is TGTGCCACACGTGACTCAACCGGGAGAACCGGGGGCCGTGGGGAGACCCAGTACTTC. Translating gives CATRDSTGRTGGRGETQYF.

This clonotype was detected ten times or more. This sequence joins TRBV9 and TRBJ2-1; 11 bases are a match to TRBD2. The CDR3 covers 16 residues. V shed 2 bases and J 9 bases; nucleotides not matched to a gene: 10. Germline CDR1 is SGDLS and CDR2 is YYNGEE. The CDR3 nucleotides are TGTGCCAGCAGCGTTGGGGTAGCGGGGGGGCGAGGTGAGCAGTTCTTC. It translates to CASSVGVAGGRGEQFF.

This clonotype showed up many times. The chain has TRBV7-3 and TRBJ1-1; D is perhaps TRBD1 (5 bases). CDR3 length equals 15 residues. Deletions cut 5 bases from V and 5 bases from J, with 18 bases between. Germline V gene lookup returns CDR1 SGHTA and CDR2 FQGTGA. The CDR3 coding sequence is TGTGCCAGCAGCCCCGTCTCGGCCGGGGGAACTGAAGCTTTCTTT. This encodes CASSPVSAGGTEAFF.

This chain uses TRBV4-1 with TRBJ1-5, with no clear D. V lost 5 bases and J 4 bases, leaving 18 bases between the germline ends. The CDR3 has 16 residues. Germline CDR1 and CDR2: MGHRA and YSYEKL. DNA of the CDR3: TGCGCCAGCAGCGAGAATTATAACCCGGGGAATCAGCCCCAGCATTTT. Translating it yields CASSENYNPGNQPQHF.

This sequence joins TRBV4-1 and TRBJ1-5, with D possibly TRBD1 on 5 matching bases. Germline-derived CDR1 and CDR2 are MGHRA and YSYEKL. V gave up 1 base and J gave up 3 bases, with 13 bases separating them. This CDR3 region has 16 residues. CDR3 sequence reads: CASSQAVNRINQPQHF. The CDR3 DNA follows: TGCGCCAGCAGCCAAGCGGTAAACAGGATCAATCAGCCCCAGCATTTT.

This clonotype was counted many times. The chain has TRBV13 and TRBJ1-5, with 9 bases identical to TRBD1. The V segment lost 4 bases and the J segment 4 bases; nucleotides outside the gene matches: 11. The germline gives CDR1 PRHDT, CDR2 FYEKMQ (reference sequence). The CDR3 runs to 17 residues. Written as DNA, the CDR3 is TGTGCCAGCAGCTCACGGTTAGGACAGGGGAGAAATCAGCCCCAGCATTTT. Its translation is CASSSRLGQGRNQPQHF.

This clonotype was seen ten or more times. The rearrangement links TRBV18 to TRBJ2-3, with D hard to call. Germline assignment: CDR1 KGHSH and CDR2 LQKENI. V was trimmed by 3 bases and J by 3 bases, leaving 7 bases between them. The CDR3 runs to 13 residues. The CDR3 here is CASSPAETDTQYF. For the CDR3, the DNA is TGTGCCAGCTCACCGGCGGAGACAGATACGCAGTATTTT. Filled out from reference TRBV18 and TRBJ2-3, the complete variable domain reads NAGVMQNPRHLVRRRGQEARLRCSPMKGHSHVYWYRQLPEEGLKFMVYLQKENIIDESGMPKERFSAEFPKEGPSILRIQQVVRGDSAAYFCASSPAETDTQYFGPGTRLTVL.

The rearrangement joins TRBV7-9 to TRBJ1-5; D is undetermined. Germline values: CDR1 SEHNR, CDR2 FQNEAQ (reference sequence). The CDR3 consists of 17 residues. The V end lost 5 bases, the J end lost 0 bases, and 17 bases lay between the germline ends. The CDR3 loop is CASSTSPLLISNQPQHF. For the CDR3, the DNA is TGTGCCAGCAGCACTTCCCCACTGCTAATTAGCAATCAGCCCCAGCATTTT. The full variable domain, completed using reference TRBV7-9 and TRBJ1-5, is DTGVSQNPRHKITKRGQNVTFRCDPISEHNRLYWYRQTLGQGPEFLTYFQNEAQLEKSRLLSDRFSAERPKGSFSTLEIQRTEQGDSAMYLCASSTSPLLISNQPQHFGDGTRLSIL.

This clonotype has a handful of counts. The rearrangement joins TRBV28 to TRBJ1-1, with D perhaps matching TRBD1 (6 bases). Per germline, CDR1 MDHEN and CDR2 SYDVKM. The V gene lost 9 bases and the J gene lost 4 bases, with 18 bases spanning the gap. The CDR3 totals 14 residues. CDR3 in amino acids: CASREPGAGTEAFF. The CDR3 DNA reads as TGTGCCAGTAGGGAACCGGGGGCGGGCACTGAAGCTTTCTTT.

This clonotype was counted at least ten times. V usage is TRBV24-1 and J usage is TRBJ2-1; D gene unclear. In germline, CDR1 is KGHDR, CDR2 SFDVKD. V gave up 5 bases and J gave up 6 bases, with 7 bases separating them. The CDR3 runs 12 residues. CDR3 loop: CATSALSNEQFF. CDR3 nucleotides: TGTGCCACCAGTGCTCTATCCAATGAGCAGTTCTTC.